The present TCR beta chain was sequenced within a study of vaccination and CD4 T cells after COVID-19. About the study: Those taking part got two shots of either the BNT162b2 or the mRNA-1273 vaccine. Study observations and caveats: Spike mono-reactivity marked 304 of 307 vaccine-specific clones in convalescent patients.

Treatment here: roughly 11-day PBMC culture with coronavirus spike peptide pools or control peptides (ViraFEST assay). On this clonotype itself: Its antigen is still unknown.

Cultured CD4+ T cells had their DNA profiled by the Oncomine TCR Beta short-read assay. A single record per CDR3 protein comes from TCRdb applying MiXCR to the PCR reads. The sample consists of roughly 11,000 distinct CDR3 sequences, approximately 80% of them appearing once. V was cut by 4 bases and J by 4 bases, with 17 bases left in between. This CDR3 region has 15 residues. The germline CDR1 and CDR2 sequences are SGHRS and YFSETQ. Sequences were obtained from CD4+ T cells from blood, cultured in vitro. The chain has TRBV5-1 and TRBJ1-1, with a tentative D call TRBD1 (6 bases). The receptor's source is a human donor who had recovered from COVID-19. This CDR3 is CASSTGVRGTTEAFF. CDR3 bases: TGCGCCAGCAGCACGGGGGTCAGGGGTACCACTGAAGCTTTCTTT.